What follows are 30 T cell receptor beta chains derived from one specimen sequenced in a study of blood T cell repertoires in COVID-19 (dated by TCRdb to the early 2020s). Library creation used the immunoSEQ multiplex PCR assay. TCRdb retrieved this table from immuneACCESS and kept in-frame rearrangements only. Not all clones are present; in checked studies, unresolved V genes account for under half, and no reason is known for the remainder. The sample yields about 120,000 clones; 60% to 85% were counted once. Jointly, the top ten make up 5% to 7.5% of the sample. The sample was peripheral blood. The receptors come from a man between 65 and 85 years old with acute or convalescent COVID-19.

V is TRBV5-4 and J is TRBJ1-6; D not resolved. Germline V gene data show CDR1 as SGHNT and CDR2 as YYREEE (reference sequence). V was trimmed by 0 bases and J by 0 bases, leaving 10 bases between them. The CDR3 spans 17 residues. This chain's CDR3 is CASSLAAGSSYNSPLHF. CDR3 DNA: TGTGCCAGCAGCTTGGCCGCGGGGAGCTCCTATAATTCACCCCTCCACTTT.

The J gene is TRBJ2-1, the V gene TRBV2, with 10 bases lining up with TRBD1. CDR1 is SNHLY, CDR2 FYNNEI, per germline. The CDR3 contains 14 residues. Losses at the gene ends were 7 bases for V and 4 bases for J; bases not matched to a gene: 4. Written as DNA, the CDR3 is TGTGCCAGCACTTCGGACAGGGGGTACAATGAGCAGTTCTTC. Its protein is CASTSDRGYNEQFF.

The chain recombines TRBV28 with TRBJ2-5; 12 positions match TRBD1. The V segment lost 1 base and the J segment 4 bases; nucleotides outside the gene matches: 7. Germline CDR1 is MDHEN and CDR2 is SYDVKM. This CDR3 has 17 residues. The CDR3 is CASSLSPGTGGLETQYF. The CDR3 region has the DNA TGTGCCAGCAGTTTATCTCCCGGGACAGGGGGCCTAGAGACCCAGTACTTC.

This clone has only a few counts. The V gene is TRBV29-1, the J gene TRBJ2-7; 9 nucleotides align to TRBD1. There are 13 residues in the CDR3. The J segment lost 4 bases and the V segment lost 6 bases, leaving 7 bases of the junction unmatched. Per germline, CDR1 SQVTM and CDR2 ANQGSEA. The CDR3 coding sequence is TGCAGCGTAGCCGGGACAGGGAGATACGAGCAGTACTTC. Its translation: CSVAGTGRYEQYF.

The CDR3 spells CASSSPESGYYGYTF. The CDR3 DNA is TGTGCCAGCAGTTCCCCCGAGAGCGGATACTATGGCTACACCTTC. This chain joins TRBV28 and TRBJ1-2; D is ambiguous. Germline CDR1 is MDHEN and CDR2 is SYDVKM. The V and J ends lost 4 bases and 3 bases respectively, with 15 bases between them. This CDR3 comprises 15 residues.

The chain is built from TRBV7-8 and TRBJ2-2, with TRBD1 identical over 7 bases. The CDR3 extends over 17 amino acids. The ends lost 0 bases at V and 2 bases at J; junction bases unmatched: 6. Germline CDR1 is SGHVS and CDR2 is FQNEAQ. CDR3 region: CASSLAWTGLNTGELFF. Here the CDR3 DNA reads TGTGCCAGCAGCTTAGCGTGGACAGGATTAAACACCGGGGAGCTGTTTTTT.

The table lists this clone with a count of one. This rearrangement joins TRBV18 to TRBJ1-6, with 7 bases that match TRBD1. The CDR3 sequence is 14 residues long. The ends lost 3 bases at V and 7 bases at J; junction bases unmatched: 3. Germline V gives CDR1 KGHSH, CDR2 LQKENI. The CDR3 region has the DNA TGTGCCAGCTCACCCCAGGGGGACAATTCACCCCTCCACTTT. This codes for CASSPQGDNSPLHF.

The V call is TRBV6-5, the J call TRBJ1-6; weak D call: TRBD1 (6 bases). The CDR3 spans 16 residues. Deletions cut 0 bases from V and 7 bases from J, with 13 bases between. The V gene's germline CDR1 is MNHEY and CDR2 SVGAGI. In DNA form, the CDR3 reads TGTGCCAGCAGTTACTCGGGGGCGGGACTAAATTCACCCCTCCACTTT. It specifies CASSYSGAGLNSPLHF.

The CDR3 protein is CASGGMSNQPQHF. In DNA, the CDR3 is TGTGCCAGTGGAGGGATGAGCAATCAGCCCCAGCATTTT. The V gene is TRBV19, the J gene TRBJ1-5; D is unresolved. The CDR3 is made up of 13 amino acids. V was trimmed by 8 bases and J by 1 base, leaving 9 bases between them. Germline V gene lookup returns CDR1 LNHDA and CDR2 SQIVND (reference sequence).

The chain couples TRBV7-8 to TRBJ2-7; 10 nucleotides match TRBD2. V lost 5 bases to trimming and J lost 4 bases; unmatched junction nucleotides: 11. The CDR3 loop spans 16 amino acids. In germline, CDR1 is SGHVS, CDR2 FQNEAQ. CDR3 region: CASSTSLAGEGYEQYF. The CDR3 DNA sequence: TGTGCCAGCAGCACTTCTCTAGCGGGAGAGGGTTACGAGCAGTACTTC.

The chain uses TRBV4-3 and TRBJ2-1; 8 bases are shared with TRBD1. Per germline, CDR1 LGHNA and CDR2 YSLEER. This CDR3 comprises 15 residues. V dropped 3 bases and J dropped 4; count of bases not matched to a gene: 5. CDR3 nucleotide sequence: TGCGCCAGCAGCCACAGGACAGGGAATTACAATGAGCAGTTCTTC. Its translation: CASSHRTGNYNEQFF.

The chain couples TRBV28 to TRBJ1-1; D is uncertain. CDR1 MDHEN and CDR2 SYDVKM come from the germline V gene. The CDR3 contains 15 residues. Trimming removed 4 bases from V and 3 bases from J, with 15 bases in between. The CDR3 DNA sequence: TGTGCCAGCAGTTCACCTGGGCAGTTATACACTGAAGCTTTCTTT. It is translated as CASSSPGQLYTEAFF.

The rearrangement links TRBV3-1 (or the pseudogene TRBV3-2) to TRBJ1-1; possibly TRBD1 for D (5 bases). Germline CDR1 and CDR2: LGHDT and YNNKEL (reference sequence). The ends were cut back, 3 bases at V and 2 bases at J, with 10 bases in the middle. This CDR3 spans 14 amino acids. As DNA, the CDR3 is TGTGCCAGCAGCCAGTGGACAACTAACACTGAAGCTTTCTTT. It translates to CASSQWTTNTEAFF.

The V call is TRBV5-1, the J call TRBJ1-5; 9 nucleotides align to TRBD1. Per the germline V gene, CDR1 is SGHRS and CDR2 is YFSETQ. The length of the CDR3 is 15 residues. The J segment lost 6 bases and the V segment lost 0 bases, leaving 4 bases of the junction unmatched. CDR3 sequence reads: CASSLDTGGSQPQHF. CDR3 nucleotide sequence: TGCGCCAGCAGCTTGGATACAGGGGGCAGTCAGCCCCAGCATTTT. Drawing the rest from reference TRBV5-1 and TRBJ1-5, the complete variable domain is KAGVTQTPRYLIKTRGQQVTLSCSPISGHRSVSWYQQTPGQGLQFLFEYFSETQRNKGNFPGRFSGRQFSNSRSEMNVSTLELGDSALYLCASSLDTGGSQPQHFGDGTRLSIL.

J is TRBJ1-5 and V is TRBV29-1; D is perhaps TRBD1 (5 bases). The germline CDR1 and CDR2 sequences are SQVTM and ANQGSEA. The CDR3 is 15 amino acids. Trimming removed 6 bases from V and 2 bases from J, with 17 bases in between. Here the CDR3 reads CSVGEPGLGNQPQHF. The CDR3 bases are TGCAGCGTGGGCGAGCCAGGGCTCGGCAATCAGCCCCAGCATTTT.

The chain links TRBV4-3 to TRBJ2-7; possible D gene TRBD1, 6 bases. Germline-derived CDR1 and CDR2 are LGHNA and YSLEER. The V gene lost 2 bases and the J gene lost 3 bases, with 14 bases spanning the gap. The CDR3 runs 15 residues. For the CDR3, the DNA is TGCGCCAGCAGCCAAACAGGGACCCCCGACTACGAGCAGTACTTC. This codes for CASSQTGTPDYEQYF.

V usage is TRBV5-1 and J usage is TRBJ2-3, with D maybe TRBD2 (6 bases). Germline V CDR1 and CDR2: SGHRS, YFSETQ. The CDR3 contains 13 residues. With 5 bases removed from V and 4 bases from J, the gap between germline ends came to 11 bases. The DNA for the CDR3 is TGCGCCAGCAGTCCCGGGAGTGCAGATACGCAGTATTTT. This codes for CASSPGSADTQYF.

The chain uses TRBV12-3 or TRBV12-4 and TRBJ2-7, with D perhaps TRBD1 (6 bases). V was pared by 4 bases and J by 2 bases, with 9 bases between. The CDR3 has 13 amino acids. The DNA for the CDR3 is TGTGCCAGCAGTTCCCAGGGGCCCTACGAGCAGTACTTC. Its protein product is CASSSQGPYEQYF.

The V call is TRBV4-1, the J call TRBJ2-7, with 8 nucleotides matching TRBD1. This CDR3 has 15 amino acids. Germline-derived CDR1 and CDR2 are MGHRA and YSYEKL. The V segment lost 4 bases and the J segment 4 bases; nucleotides outside the gene matches: 9. The CDR3 coding sequence is TGCGCCAGCAGCCGGGTACCGGGACAGGTATACGAGCAGTACTTC. It translates to CASSRVPGQVYEQYF.

This clone has only a few counts. This chain connects TRBV7-9 to TRBJ2-1; perhaps TRBD2 as D (5 bases). CDR1 is SEHNR and CDR2 is FQNEAQ in the germline V gene (reference sequence). The CDR3 loop spans 15 amino acids. V lost 2 bases to trimming and J lost 6 bases, with 14 bases between them. CDR3 bases: TGTGCCAGCAGCTTACAGGTAGGAGGCCCCAATGAGCAGTTCTTC. It yields the protein CASSLQVGGPNEQFF.

This chain uses TRBV7-9 with TRBJ1-5; D might be TRBD1 (6 bases). The V end was cut by 5 bases, the J end by 5 bases, with 13 bases between. This CDR3 has 14 amino acids. CDR1 is SEHNR, CDR2 FQNEAQ, per germline (reference sequence). The CDR3 is CASSAGTHYQPQHF. The DNA of the CDR3 is TGTGCCAGCAGCGCCGGGACACACTATCAGCCCCAGCATTTT.

The chain carries TRBV5-4 and TRBJ1-2; perhaps TRBD1 as D (6 bases). This CDR3 has 14 amino acids. V shed 0 bases and J shed 7 bases, with 13 bases lying between them. CDR1 is SGHNT and CDR2 is YYREEE in the germline V gene (reference sequence). The CDR3 here is CASSLAGDGAGYTF. As DNA, the CDR3 is TGTGCCAGCAGCTTGGCAGGGGATGGTGCTGGCTACACCTTC.

V usage is TRBV25-1 and J usage is TRBJ2-2; 9 nucleotides match TRBD1. The CDR3 covers 15 residues. Germline V gives CDR1 MGHDK, CDR2 SYGVNS. J gave up 1 base and V 8 bases, and 5 bases lay outside the gene matches. CDR3 bases: TGTGCCAGCGCCGGGACAGGGAGGAACACCGGGGAGCTGTTTTTT. It specifies CASAGTGRNTGELFF.

V and J are TRBV9 and TRBJ1-6, with D perhaps matching TRBD1 (5 bases). CDR1 is SGDLS, CDR2 YYNGEE, per germline. The CDR3 spans 15 residues. Between the trimmed V and J ends, which lost 3 bases and 7 bases, there was a span of 14 bases. The chain's CDR3 is CASSDPRRANSPLHF. The CDR3 DNA reads as TGTGCCAGCAGCGATCCCCGCAGGGCCAATTCACCCCTCCACTTT.

J is TRBJ2-3 and V is TRBV30; perhaps TRBD2 as D (6 bases). CDR3 length equals 15 residues. The germline V and J ends were trimmed by 3 bases and 0 bases, with 13 bases remaining between them. CDR1 and CDR2 (germline): GTSNPN, SVGIG (reference sequence). The CDR3 protein is CAWRFAGTSTDTQYF. In nucleotides, the CDR3 is TGTGCCTGGAGATTCGCCGGGACTAGCACAGATACGCAGTATTTT.

The chain carries TRBV20-1 and TRBJ2-7; D is ambiguous. Germline loops: CDR1 DFQATT, CDR2 SNEGSKA (reference sequence). The CDR3 covers 11 residues. V was pared by 3 bases and J by 4 bases, with 7 bases between. CDR3 protein: CSASTEYEQYF. CDR3 DNA sequence: TGCAGTGCTAGTACCGAGTACGAGCAGTACTTC.

The rearrangement links TRBV27 to TRBJ2-2, with TRBD2 identical over 11 bases. V shed 8 bases and J 0 bases; nucleotides not matched to a gene: 5. Germline CDR1 MNHEY, CDR2 SMNVEV (reference sequence). CDR3 length equals 16 residues. Here the CDR3 reads CASCYSGRANTGELFF. The CDR3 coding sequence is TGTGCCAGCTGCTATAGCGGGAGGGCGAACACCGGGGAGCTGTTTTTT.

This chain uses TRBV21-1 with TRBJ1-5; the table names TRBD1, a call not compared with the DNA. TRBV21-1 is marked as a pseudogene. The CDR3 has 19 amino acids. The CDR3 protein is CASSSNGDRVSYSNQPQHF. CDR3 DNA: TGTGCCAGCAGCAGCAACGGGGACAGAGTATCCTATAGCAATCAGCCCCAGCATTTT.

This chain uses TRBV30 with TRBJ2-1; TRBD1 agrees at 8 bases. Germline trimming cut 4 bases from V and 5 bases from J; bases unmatched to any gene: 19. Germline V lookup: CDR1 GTSNPN, CDR2 SVGIG (reference sequence). The length of the CDR3 is 18 residues. The CDR3 DNA reads TGTGCCTGGAACTTGCCCCCCTCAGGGGGCTGGGGGAACAATGAGCAGTTCTTC. Its protein product is CAWNLPPSGGWGNNEQFF.

The V and J genes are TRBV10-3 and TRBJ1-5; 7 nucleotides line up with TRBD1. Trimming cost V 8 bases and J 5 bases; bases outside gene matches: 9. CDR3 size: 14 residues. Germline V gene lookup returns CDR1 ENHRY and CDR2 SYGVKD. The CDR3 sequence is CAISLAGGDQPQHF. For the CDR3, the DNA is TGTGCCATCTCCCTGGCAGGGGGTGATCAGCCCCAGCATTTT.